This T cell receptor (beta chain) was captured by sequencing in a study of T cell responses to AZD1222 COVID-19 vaccine. CDR3 length equals 14 residues. CDR1 is WSHSY, CDR2 SAAADI, per germline. Trimming took 7 bases from V and 8 from J, leaving 20 bases between them. Profiling relied on immunoSEQ multiplex PCR, and the TCRdb table lists in-frame clones only, not all of them. The profile shows tens of thousands of clones, around 84% of them singletons. The chain joins TRBV10-2 to TRBJ1-2; D might be TRBD1 (5 bases). The receptor's source is an adult in good health. The starting material was peripheral blood, obtained on day 0 of AZD1222 vaccination. Here the CDR3 reads CASTRVEGSEGYTF. CDR3 sequence (DNA): TGCGCCAGCACCAGGGTTGAGGGGAGCGAGGGCTACACCTTC.